Presented here are 18 T cell receptor beta chains from one specimen sequenced in a study of T cell responses to AZD1222 COVID-19 vaccine (dated by TCRdb to the early 2020s). Library preparation was by the immunoSEQ multiplex PCR assay. Not all clones reach the TCRdb copy of this immuneACCESS table, which keeps in-frame sequences only. Checked studies attribute under half of the gap to unresolved V genes and leave the rest unexplained. This sample gives around 120,000 clones in total; nearly 90% of them show up just once. In total, the top ten clones hold 2% to 3% of the sample. The time point label on this specimen signifies: about 28 days (+/-7) after the second vaccine dose. Here the sequenced sample was peripheral blood, taken 28 days after the second AZD1222 dose. The receptors derive from an adult who received the AZD1222 COVID-19 vaccine.

The V and J genes are TRBV4-1 and TRBJ2-7, with unresolved D. This CDR3 is 13 amino acids long. Trimming took off 0 bases at V and 7 bases at J, with 10 bases between the two ends. Germline V lookup: CDR1 MGHRA, CDR2 YSYEKL. This chain's CDR3 is CASSQESYLEQYF. In DNA form, the CDR3 reads TGCGCCAGCAGCCAAGAATCTTACCTGGAGCAGTACTTC.

The chain links TRBV9 to TRBJ1-2; D might be TRBD1 (5 bases). CDR1 is SGDLS, CDR2 YYNGEE, per germline. The CDR3 has 18 amino acids. Trimming removed 3 bases at V and 1 base at J, with 22 bases between. The CDR3 bases are TGTGCCAGCAGCGCAACCGCGGGGCGGCCGGAAATTAACTATGGCTACACCTTC. Amino acids: CASSATAGRPEINYGYTF.

The chain is built from TRBV19 and TRBJ2-7; 8 bases are a match to TRBD1. Germline V gene data show CDR1 as LNHDA and CDR2 as SQIVND (reference sequence). V lost 5 bases and J lost 2; bases outside the gene matches: 5. The CDR3 consists of 14 residues. The DNA of the CDR3 is TGTGCCAGTAGTTTGGACAGGGACCCCTACGAGCAGTACTTC. As protein: CASSLDRDPYEQYF.

This chain joins TRBV19 and TRBJ1-5, with D possibly being TRBD1 (5 bases). V shed 1 base and J shed 6 bases, with 10 bases lying between them. CDR3 length equals 14 residues. Germline V lookup: CDR1 LNHDA, CDR2 SQIVND (reference sequence). The chain's CDR3 is CASSIVEGAQPQHF. CDR3 coding DNA: TGTGCCAGTAGTATAGTAGAAGGGGCTCAGCCCCAGCATTTT.

This clone was detected only once. The V and J genes are TRBV18 and TRBJ1-5; no clear D. The CDR3 is made up of 14 amino acids. Trimming removed 2 bases from V and 2 bases from J, with 7 bases in between. Germline CDR1 is KGHSH and CDR2 is LQKENI. The CDR3 DNA is TGTGCCAGCTCACCAGGGGAGGGCAATCAGCCCCAGCATTTT. Translation gives CASSPGEGNQPQHF.

The rearrangement links TRBV5-6 to TRBJ2-5, with 9 bases identical to TRBD2. V was clipped by 7 bases and J by 5 bases; unmatched bases: 12. The CDR3 spans 15 residues. Germline-derived CDR1 and CDR2 are SGHDT and YYEEEE. The CDR3 protein is CASDTLAGLYETQYF. For the CDR3, the DNA is TGTGCCAGCGACACCCTAGCGGGATTGTATGAGACCCAGTACTTC.

The chain has TRBV30 and TRBJ2-5; 12 nucleotides match TRBD1. Germline CDR1 is GTSNPN and CDR2 is SVGIG (reference sequence). The V gene end was trimmed by 2 bases and the J gene end by 4 bases; junction bases not matched to a gene: 8. CDR3 length: 16 residues. The chain's CDR3 is CAWSFGTGGIGETQYF. As DNA, the CDR3 is TGTGCCTGGAGTTTTGGGACAGGGGGCATCGGAGAGACCCAGTACTTC.

CDR3 nucleotides: TGTGCCAGCAGCGTAGGGGTATCTGAAGCTTTCTTT. Its translation is CASSVGVSEAFF. The chain combines TRBV9 with TRBJ1-1; D is unresolved. The CDR3 consists of 12 residues. Per the germline V gene, CDR1 is SGDLS and CDR2 is YYNGEE. The V end was cut by 0 bases, the J end by 6 bases, with 6 bases between.

CDR3 loop: CASSSDADTQYF. In DNA, the CDR3 is TGTGCCAGCAGCTCGGACGCAGATACGCAGTATTTT. This chain connects TRBV7-2 to TRBJ2-3; no definite D call. Trimming left V 4 bases short and J 4 bases short, with 6 bases between. The CDR3 totals 12 residues. Per germline, CDR1 SGHTA and CDR2 FQGNSA.

The chain recombines TRBV6-2 or TRBV6-3 with TRBJ2-1; 9 bases fit TRBD2. The CDR3 extends over 17 amino acids. Germline loops: CDR1 MNHEY, CDR2 SVGEGT. V gave up 1 base and J gave up 2 bases; unmatched junction bases: 6. The CDR3 region has the DNA TGTGCCAGCAGTTACTTATGGCCTAGCGGGACCTACAATGAGCAGTTCTTC. It specifies CASSYLWPSGTYNEQFF.

This rearrangement joins TRBV5-4 to TRBJ2-2, with 10 bases identical to TRBD1. V shed 4 bases, J shed 3 bases, and the junction held 6 bases outside the gene matches. Germline V gene lookup returns CDR1 SGHNT and CDR2 YYREEE (reference sequence). CDR3 length: 16 amino acids. The CDR3 sequence is CASSSSGTGDTGELFF. CDR3 nucleotides: TGTGCCAGCAGCAGCAGCGGGACAGGGGACACCGGGGAGCTGTTTTTT.

This chain connects TRBV15 to TRBJ2-1; 8 nucleotides line up with TRBD2. Trimming cost V 1 base and J 4 bases; bases outside gene matches: 15. CDR1 is LNHNV and CDR2 is YYDKDF in the germline V gene (reference sequence). The length of the CDR3 is 19 residues. This CDR3 is CATSRGYVRASGQYNEQFF. CDR3 coding DNA: TGTGCCACCAGCAGAGGTTACGTTAGGGCTAGCGGGCAATACAATGAGCAGTTCTTC.

The chain carries TRBV7-2 and TRBJ2-1; TRBD2 aligns across 11 bases. V shed 5 bases, J shed 6 bases, and the junction held 9 bases outside the gene matches. The length of the CDR3 is 16 residues. Germline V lookup: CDR1 SGHTA, CDR2 FQGNSA. This chain's CDR3 is CASSISGRARGNEQFF. The CDR3 region has the DNA TGTGCCAGCAGCATTAGCGGGAGGGCACGGGGCAATGAGCAGTTCTTC. The whole variable domain, filled in from reference TRBV7-2 and TRBJ2-1, reads GAGVSQSPSNKVTEKGKDVELRCDPISGHTALYWYRQSLGQGLEFLIYFQGNSAPDKSGLPSDRFSAERTGGSVSTLTIQRTQQEDSAVYLCASSISGRARGNEQFFGPGTRLTVL.

This clone has only a few counts. The chain has TRBV10-3 and TRBJ2-2, with D unresolved. The V end was cut by 8 bases, the J end by 4 bases, with 11 bases between. The germline CDR1 and CDR2 sequences are ENHRY and SYGVKD. The CDR3 loop spans 13 amino acids. CDR3 nucleotides: TGTGCCATCCGGGTGCAAGGCACCGGGGAGCTGTTTTTT. Translation: CAIRVQGTGELFF.

This rearrangement joins TRBV5-6 to TRBJ2-1, with 7 bases lining up with TRBD2. V trimming: 1 base; J trimming: 9 bases; junction bases outside the gene matches: 10. In germline, CDR1 is SGHDT, CDR2 YYEEEE. The CDR3 is 15 residues long. CDR3 in amino acids: CASSLPSGQVGEQFF. The CDR3, as DNA: TGTGCCAGCAGCTTGCCTAGCGGCCAGGTGGGTGAGCAGTTCTTC. The variable domain in full, completed from reference TRBV5-6 and TRBJ2-1, reads DAGVTQSPTHLIKTRGQQVTLRCSPKSGHDTVSWYQQALGQGPQFIFQYYEEEERQRGNFPDRFSGHQFPNYSSELNVNALLLGDSALYLCASSLPSGQVGEQFFGPGTRLTVL.

The chain is built from TRBV27 and TRBJ1-1, with 9 nucleotides matching TRBD1. There are 16 residues in the CDR3. With 5 bases clipped from V and 1 base from J, the junction kept 8 bases outside the gene matches. From germline, CDR1 is MNHEY and CDR2 SMNVEV (reference sequence). The CDR3 DNA is TGTGCCAGCAGTCCGCGACAGGGGGGGAAGAACACTGAAGCTTTCTTT. Protein product: CASSPRQGGKNTEAFF.

Only one count was recorded for this clone. The chain employs TRBV5-1 and TRBJ1-2; perhaps TRBD1 as D (6 bases). V was cut by 2 bases and J by 5 bases, with 10 bases left in between. Germline V CDR1 and CDR2: SGHRS, YFSETQ. This CDR3 has 13 residues. The CDR3 region is CASSLQGEYGYTF. In DNA, the CDR3 is TGCGCCAGCAGCTTACAGGGAGAGTATGGCTACACCTTC.

The rearrangement joins TRBV9 to TRBJ2-7; D possibly corresponds to TRBD1 (6 bases). Trimming pared 2 bases from V and 5 bases from J, leaving 14 bases between. CDR3 length: 14 residues. Germline assignment: CDR1 SGDLS and CDR2 YYNGEE. Written as DNA, the CDR3 is TGTGCCAGCAGCGTCGGACTCGAGGGGGACGAGCAGTACTTC. As protein: CASSVGLEGDEQYF.